This T cell receptor (beta chain) was found in a study of blood T cell repertoires in COVID-19. Turning to the study itself: Whether acute or convalescent, the COVID-19 samples came from the United States, Italy and Spain. T cells, B-cell-depleted T cells, or PBMCs supplied cDNA or gDNA.

Germline CDR1 is SEHNR and CDR2 is FQNEAQ (reference sequence). Trimming took 5 bases from V and 4 from J; bases not matched to a gene: 6. CDR3 length equals 14 residues. Authors' analysis steps: Nucleated cell number was recorded as an estimate derived from reference gene primer amplification. Only in-frame clones appear in the TCRdb table, and some are missing; sequencing was by immunoSEQ multiplex PCR. The V and J calls and clone size come from that table; D and trimming were worked out from the DNA. The sample yields about 410,000 clones, 70% to 90% seen once. The chain employs TRBV7-9 and TRBJ1-1; TRBD1 agrees at 8 bases. The material sequenced was peripheral blood. The source of this sequence is a woman in her twenties or thirties with active or convalescent COVID-19. The CDR3 protein is CASSPGGLGTEAFF. The CDR3, as DNA: TGTGCCAGCAGCCCAGGGGGCCTTGGCACTGAAGCTTTCTTT. The full variable domain, its missing parts supplied by reference TRBV7-9 and TRBJ1-1, is DTGVSQNPRHKITKRGQNVTFRCDPISEHNRLYWYRQTLGQGPEFLTYFQNEAQLEKSRLLSDRFSAERPKGSFSTLEIQRTEQGDSAMYLCASSPGGLGTEAFFGQGTRLTVV.